This T cell receptor (beta chain) was profiled in a study of cytomegalovirus exposure and HLA in healthy donors. Vbeta (60) and Jbeta (13) primers were used in the PCR. TCRdb keeps only in-frame clones here, not all; method: immunoSEQ multiplex PCR. In the table there are fewer than 250,000 clones, approximately 86% of which are singletons. V lost 7 bases and J lost 2, with 21 bases in between. This CDR3 spans 16 amino acids. CDR1 MNHEY and CDR2 SMNVEV come from the germline V gene (reference sequence). The sequence came from a woman aged 18-29 years in good health and CMV-seronegative. This chain uses TRBV27 with TRBJ2-7; maybe TRBD1 (6 bases). The sequencing sample was made of PBMCs. CDR3 sequence reads: CASTSPLTGPAYEQYF. In DNA form, the CDR3 reads TGTGCCAGCACTTCCCCTCTCACAGGGCCCGCCTACGAGCAGTACTTC.